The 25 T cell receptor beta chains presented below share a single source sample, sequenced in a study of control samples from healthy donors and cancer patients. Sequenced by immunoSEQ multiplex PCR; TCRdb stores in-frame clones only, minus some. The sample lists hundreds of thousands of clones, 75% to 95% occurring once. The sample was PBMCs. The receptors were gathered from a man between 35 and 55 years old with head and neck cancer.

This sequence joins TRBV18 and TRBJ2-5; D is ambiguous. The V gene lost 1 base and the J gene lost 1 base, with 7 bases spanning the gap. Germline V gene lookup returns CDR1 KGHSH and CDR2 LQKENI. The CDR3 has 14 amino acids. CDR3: CASSPLRFQETQYF. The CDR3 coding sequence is TGTGCCAGCTCACCACTTAGGTTCCAAGAGACCCAGTACTTC. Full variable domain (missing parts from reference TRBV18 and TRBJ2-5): NAGVMQNPRHLVRRRGQEARLRCSPMKGHSHVYWYRQLPEEGLKFMVYLQKENIIDESGMPKERFSAEFPKEGPSILRIQQVVRGDSAAYFCASSPLRFQETQYFGPGTRLLVL.

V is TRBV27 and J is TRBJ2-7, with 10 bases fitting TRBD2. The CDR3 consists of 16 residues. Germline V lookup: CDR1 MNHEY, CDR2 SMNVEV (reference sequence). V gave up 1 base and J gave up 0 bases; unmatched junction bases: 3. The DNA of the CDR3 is TGTGCCAGCAGTTTATTGGTAGCGGGAGGCTCCTACGAGCAGTACTTC. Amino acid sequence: CASSLLVAGGSYEQYF.

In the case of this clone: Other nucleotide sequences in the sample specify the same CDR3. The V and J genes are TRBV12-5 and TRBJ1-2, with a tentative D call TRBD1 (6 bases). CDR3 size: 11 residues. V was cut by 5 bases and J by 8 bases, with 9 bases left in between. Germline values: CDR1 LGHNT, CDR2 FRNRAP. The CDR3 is CASGTGHGYTF. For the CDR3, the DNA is TGTGCTAGTGGTACAGGGCACGGCTACACCTTC.

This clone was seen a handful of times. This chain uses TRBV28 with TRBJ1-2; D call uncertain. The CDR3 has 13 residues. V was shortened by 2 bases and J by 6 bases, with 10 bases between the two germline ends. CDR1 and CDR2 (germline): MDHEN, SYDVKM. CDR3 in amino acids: CASSLEGRDGYTF. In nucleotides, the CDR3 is TGTGCCAGCAGTTTAGAGGGAAGAGATGGCTACACCTTC.

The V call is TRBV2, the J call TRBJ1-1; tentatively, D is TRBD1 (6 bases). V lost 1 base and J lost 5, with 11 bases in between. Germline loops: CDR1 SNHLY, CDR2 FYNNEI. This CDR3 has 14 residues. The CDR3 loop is CASSEGRGRTEAFF. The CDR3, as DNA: TGTGCCAGCAGTGAAGGGAGGGGGAGGACTGAAGCTTTCTTT.

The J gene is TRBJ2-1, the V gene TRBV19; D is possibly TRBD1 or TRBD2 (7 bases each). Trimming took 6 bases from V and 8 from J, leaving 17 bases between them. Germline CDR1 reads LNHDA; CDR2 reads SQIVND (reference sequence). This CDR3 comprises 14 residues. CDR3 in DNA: TGTGCCAGTAGCCGGCAGGGGGGAGGGTATGAGCAGTTCTTC. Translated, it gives CASSRQGGGYEQFF. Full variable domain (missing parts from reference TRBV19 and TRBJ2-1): DGGITQSPKYLFRKEGQNVTLSCEQNLNHDAMYWYRQDPGQGLRLIYYSQIVNDFQKGDIAEGYSVSREKKESFPLTVTSAQKNPTAFYLCASSRQGGGYEQFFGPGTRLTVL.

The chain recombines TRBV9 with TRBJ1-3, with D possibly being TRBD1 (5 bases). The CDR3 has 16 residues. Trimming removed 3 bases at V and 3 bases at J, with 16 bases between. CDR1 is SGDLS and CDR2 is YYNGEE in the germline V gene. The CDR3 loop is CASSEGIISFGNTIYF. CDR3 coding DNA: TGTGCCAGCAGCGAGGGGATAATTTCCTTTGGAAACACCATATATTTT.

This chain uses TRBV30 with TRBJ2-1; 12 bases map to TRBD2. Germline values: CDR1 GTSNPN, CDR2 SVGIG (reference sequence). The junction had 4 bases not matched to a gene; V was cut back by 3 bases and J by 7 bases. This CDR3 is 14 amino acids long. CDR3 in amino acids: CAWRSSGRENEQFF. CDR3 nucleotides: TGTGCCTGGAGGTCTAGCGGGAGGGAAAATGAGCAGTTCTTC. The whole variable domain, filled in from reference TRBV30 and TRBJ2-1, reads SQTIHQWPATLVQPVGSPLSLECTVEGTSNPNLYWYRQAAGRGLQLLFYSVGIGQISSEVPQNLSASRPQDRQFILSSKKLLLSDSGFYLCAWRSSGRENEQFFGPGTRLTVL.

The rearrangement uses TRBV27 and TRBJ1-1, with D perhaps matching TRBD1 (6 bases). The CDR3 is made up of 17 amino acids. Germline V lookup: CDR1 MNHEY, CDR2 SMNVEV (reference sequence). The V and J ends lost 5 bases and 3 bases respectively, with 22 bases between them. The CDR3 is CASSPLGGNGWDTEAFF. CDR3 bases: TGTGCCAGCAGTCCTTTAGGGGGAAACGGATGGGACACTGAAGCTTTCTTT.

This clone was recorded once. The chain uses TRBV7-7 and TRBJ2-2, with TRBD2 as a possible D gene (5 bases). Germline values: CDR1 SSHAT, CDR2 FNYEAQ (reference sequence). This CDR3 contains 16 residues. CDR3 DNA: TGTGCTAGCTCGCCTAAGACCGGGGATACCACCGGGGAGCTGTTTTTT. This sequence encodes CASSPKTGDTTGELFF. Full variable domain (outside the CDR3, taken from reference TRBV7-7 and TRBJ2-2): GAGVSQSPRYKVTKRGQDVTLRCDPISSHATLYWYQQALGQGPEFLTYFNYEAQPDKSGLPSDRFSAERPEGSISTLTIQRTEQRDSAMYRCASSPKTGDTTGELFFGEGSRLTVL.

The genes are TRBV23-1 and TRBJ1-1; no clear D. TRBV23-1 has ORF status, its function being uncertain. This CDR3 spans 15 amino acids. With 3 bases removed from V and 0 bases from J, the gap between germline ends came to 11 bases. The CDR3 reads CASSHGVRVNTEAFF. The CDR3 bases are TGCGCCAGCAGTCACGGGGTCCGCGTGAACACTGAAGCTTTCTTT.

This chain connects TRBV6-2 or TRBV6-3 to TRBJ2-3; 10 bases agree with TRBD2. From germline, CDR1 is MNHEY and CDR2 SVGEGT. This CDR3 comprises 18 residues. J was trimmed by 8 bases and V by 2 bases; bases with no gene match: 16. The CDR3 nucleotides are TGTGCCAGCAGTTACCTCACTGAAGCGGGGGGGGATCCTTTTACGCAGTATTTT. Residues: CASSYLTEAGGDPFTQYF.

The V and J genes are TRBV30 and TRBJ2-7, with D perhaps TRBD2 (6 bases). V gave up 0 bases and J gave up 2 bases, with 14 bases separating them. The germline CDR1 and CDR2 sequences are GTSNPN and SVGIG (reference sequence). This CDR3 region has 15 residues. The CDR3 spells CAWSVPPGGTYEQYF. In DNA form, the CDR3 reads TGTGCCTGGAGTGTACCCCCAGGAGGGACCTACGAGCAGTACTTC.

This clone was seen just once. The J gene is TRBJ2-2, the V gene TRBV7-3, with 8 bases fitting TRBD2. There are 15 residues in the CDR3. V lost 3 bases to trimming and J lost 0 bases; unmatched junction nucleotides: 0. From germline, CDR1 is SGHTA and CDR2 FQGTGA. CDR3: CASSFSGANTGELFF. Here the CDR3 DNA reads TGTGCCAGCAGCTTTAGCGGGGCGAACACCGGGGAGCTGTTTTTT.

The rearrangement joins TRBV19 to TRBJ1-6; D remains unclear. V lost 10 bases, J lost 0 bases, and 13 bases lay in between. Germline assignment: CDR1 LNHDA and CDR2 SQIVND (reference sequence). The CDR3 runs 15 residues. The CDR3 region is CATADRSSYNSPLHF. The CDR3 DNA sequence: TGTGCCACCGCGGACCGGAGCTCCTATAATTCACCCCTCCACTTT.

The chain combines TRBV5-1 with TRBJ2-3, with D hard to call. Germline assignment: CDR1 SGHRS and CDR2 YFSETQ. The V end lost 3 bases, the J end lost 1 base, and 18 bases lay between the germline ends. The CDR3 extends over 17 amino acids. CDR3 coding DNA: TGCGCCAGCAGCTCCACACCACTATCATCGGGCACAGATACGCAGTATTTT. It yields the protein CASSSTPLSSGTDTQYF.

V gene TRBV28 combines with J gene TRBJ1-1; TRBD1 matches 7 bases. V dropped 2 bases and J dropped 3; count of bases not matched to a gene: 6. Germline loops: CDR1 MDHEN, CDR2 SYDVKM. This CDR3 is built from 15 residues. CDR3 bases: TGTGCCAGCAGTTTACAGAGGGGGCTAGACACTGAAGCTTTCTTT. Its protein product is CASSLQRGLDTEAFF. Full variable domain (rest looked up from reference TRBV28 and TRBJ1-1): DVKVTQSSRYLVKRTGEKVFLECVQDMDHENMFWYRQDPGLGLRLIYFSYDVKMKEKGDIPEGYSVSREKKERFSLILESASTNQTSMYLCASSLQRGLDTEAFFGQGTRLTVV.

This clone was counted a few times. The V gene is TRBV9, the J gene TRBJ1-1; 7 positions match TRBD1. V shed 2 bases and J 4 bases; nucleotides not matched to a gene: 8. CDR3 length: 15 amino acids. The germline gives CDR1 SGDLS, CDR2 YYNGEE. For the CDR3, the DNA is TGTGCCAGCAGCGTTTCGGACAGGCCGGGCACTGAAGCTTTCTTT. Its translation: CASSVSDRPGTEAFF.

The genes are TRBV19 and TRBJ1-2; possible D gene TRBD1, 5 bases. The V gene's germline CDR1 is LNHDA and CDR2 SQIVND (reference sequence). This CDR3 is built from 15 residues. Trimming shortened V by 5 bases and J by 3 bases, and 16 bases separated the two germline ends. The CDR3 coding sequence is TGTGCCAGTAGTCCGTGGGACGGACGAGACTATGGCTACACCTTC. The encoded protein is CASSPWDGRDYGYTF.

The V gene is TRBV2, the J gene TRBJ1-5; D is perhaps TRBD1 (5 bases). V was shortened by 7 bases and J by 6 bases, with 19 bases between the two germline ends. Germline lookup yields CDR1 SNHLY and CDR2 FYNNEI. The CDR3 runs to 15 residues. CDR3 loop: CASNRLEGQGQPQHF. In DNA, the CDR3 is TGTGCCAGCAACCGGTTGGAGGGGCAAGGTCAGCCCCAGCATTTT.

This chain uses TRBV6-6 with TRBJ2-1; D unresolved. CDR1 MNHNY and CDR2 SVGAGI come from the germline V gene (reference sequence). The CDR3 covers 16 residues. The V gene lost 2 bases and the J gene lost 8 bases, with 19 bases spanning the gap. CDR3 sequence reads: CASSYMRKQFGDEQFF. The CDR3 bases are TGTGCCAGCAGTTACATGAGGAAGCAATTTGGCGATGAGCAGTTCTTC.

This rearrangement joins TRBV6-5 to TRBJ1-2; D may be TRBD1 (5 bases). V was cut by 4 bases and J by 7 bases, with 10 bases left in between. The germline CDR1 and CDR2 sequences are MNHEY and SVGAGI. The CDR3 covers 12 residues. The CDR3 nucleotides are TGTGCCAGCAGTTCGTCGGGGACTGGCTACACCTTC. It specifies CASSSSGTGYTF.

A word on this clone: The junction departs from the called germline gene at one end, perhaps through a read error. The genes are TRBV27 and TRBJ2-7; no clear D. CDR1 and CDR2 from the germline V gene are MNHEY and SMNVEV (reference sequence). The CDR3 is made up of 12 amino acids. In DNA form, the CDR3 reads TGTGCCACCGTGGGAAGATCCTCCGAGCAGTACTTC. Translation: CATVGRSSEQYF.

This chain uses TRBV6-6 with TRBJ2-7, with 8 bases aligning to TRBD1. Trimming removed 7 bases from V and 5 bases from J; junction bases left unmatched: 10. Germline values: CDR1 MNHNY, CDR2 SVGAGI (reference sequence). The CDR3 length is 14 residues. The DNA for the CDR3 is TGTGCCAGCAATGGACAGGGTGGAAGAAACGAGCAGTACTTC. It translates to CASNGQGGRNEQYF.

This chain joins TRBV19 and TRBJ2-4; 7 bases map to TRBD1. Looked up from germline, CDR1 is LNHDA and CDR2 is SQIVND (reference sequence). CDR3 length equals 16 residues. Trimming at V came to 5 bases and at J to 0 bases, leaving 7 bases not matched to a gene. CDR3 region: CASSPRTGLAKNIQYF. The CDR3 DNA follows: TGTGCCAGTAGTCCCCGGACAGGACTAGCCAAAAACATTCAGTACTTC.